This TCR beta chain originates from a study of T-cell memory formation after mild COVID-19. Study results and limitations: Researchers found some responding clones in pre-infection memory, a sign that cross-reactive memory joined.

A word on this clonotype: No antigen is known for it.

CDR1 is ENHRY and CDR2 is SYGVKD in the germline V gene. The CDR3 is 14 residues long. V shed 7 bases, J shed 7 bases, and the junction held 8 bases outside the gene matches. TCR alpha and TCR beta cDNA libraries carrying sample barcodes and UMIs came from 5'RACE with constant-segment primers. TCRdb processed the 5' RACE reads anew with MiXCR; each CDR3 protein has one entry. The table has a few hundred thousand distinct CDR3 sequences, less than 25% seen once. Sequenced sample: PBMCs or a T cell subset sorted from them (not recorded which). This TCR was recovered from an adult woman who had mild COVID-19 (a few samples of this study predate the infection). Cell type and time point are not known. The chain carries TRBV10-3 and TRBJ2-7, with 12 bases fitting TRBD1. The CDR3 sequence: CAITPGQGAWEQYF. The CDR3 DNA follows: TGTGCCATCACCCCGGGACAGGGGGCTTGGGAGCAGTACTTC.